The T cell receptor beta chain under discussion was sequenced for a study of CD8 T cells in ankylosing spondylitis (dated by TCRdb to 2016 to 2017). The study in broad terms: The study profiled T cell receptor beta repertoires in healthy donors and ankylosing spondylitis patients to find disease-linked TCR variants. The full study cohort was made up of about 25 ankylosing spondylitis patients and about a hundred healthy donors. Peripheral blood was sampled, and synovial fluid was additionally collected from ankylosing spondylitis patients. On the study overall, not on this receptor specifically: Significant enrichment of the disease-linked clones was reported in matched synovial fluid samples from ankylosing spondylitis patients. Some of the motif variants had been reported before in the synovial fluid and blood of reactive arthritis patients, a finding that suggests common disease-initiation mechanisms. A TCR beta motif of about 8 highly homologous amino acid variants appeared characteristic of blood from ankylosing spondylitis patients. The disease-linked clones showed a CD8+ phenotype and occurred at relatively low frequencies in peripheral blood.

TCRdb lists the instrument as Illumina HiSeq 2500. Quantitative 5'-RACE with molecular barcodes was the method used to prepare the TCR beta libraries. In the paper's pipeline: A new computational method, built on a probabilistic model of VDJ rearrangement, was used to identify disease-linked TCR variants. In-frame beta chains were kept once TCRdb had trimmed the public reads at Q25 with fastp and called clones with MiXCR. Every entry covers one CDR3 protein and lists the most common genes and DNA from its rows. The V and J calls were not made by the authors but by TCRdb's processing. The sample profile shows some 42,000 distinct CDR3 sequences; 2.5% to 3% of them were found once. The ten largest clonotypes hold approximately 4.5% of the sample. This clonotype showed up many times. Its antigen is not yet known. Base qualities are missing; no much larger clone stands one base away. The clonotype comes from a male donor with ankylosing spondylitis or in good health (not recorded which). Sequences were obtained from blood, either unsorted or a sorted T cell fraction (not recorded which).

The CDR3: CASSADRSKQYF. Read as DNA, the sequence is TGTGCCAGCAGCGCGGACAGGTCAAAGCAGTACTTC. The chain is made from TRBV9 and TRBJ2-7, and TRBD1 aligns with 7 junction nucleotides. Clipping removes 3 bases from V and 8 bases from J, with 5 as the unmatched junction base count. Counted from cysteine to phenylalanine, this CDR3 has 12 amino acids. Only the CDR3 part of the read is kept: 36 bases, read in frame from the first base. CDR1 and CDR2 were assigned from the germline V gene as SGDLS and YYNGEE.